The 11 T cell receptor beta chains in this list originate from one sample, sequenced in a study of CD8 T cells in ankylosing spondylitis. A single record per CDR3 protein comes from TCRdb applying MiXCR to the 5' RACE reads. In the table there are roughly 230,000 distinct CDR3 sequences, 18% of which are singletons. Sequenced material: blood, either unsorted or a sorted T cell fraction (not recorded which). Receptors were obtained from a male donor with ankylosing spondylitis or in good health (not recorded which).

J is TRBJ2-1 and V is TRBV7-3, with 7 bases fitting TRBD2. J lost 3 bases, V lost 6 bases, and 8 bases had no gene match. The germline gives CDR1 SGHTA, CDR2 FQGTGA. The CDR3 totals 15 residues. This chain's CDR3 is CASRLPSGVYNEQFF. In DNA form, the CDR3 reads TGTGCCAGCAGGCTACCTAGCGGAGTCTACAATGAGCAGTTCTTC.

This clonotype has a handful of counts. The genes are TRBV15 and TRBJ2-7; TRBD2 matches 14 bases. The CDR3 runs 17 residues. Germline V gives CDR1 LNHNV, CDR2 YYDKDF (reference sequence). Unmatched junction bases numbered 4, after V lost 3 bases and J lost 0 bases. Written as DNA, the CDR3 is TGTGCCACCAGCAGTCGGACTAGCGGGAGGAACTCCTACGAGCAGTACTTC. It specifies CATSSRTSGRNSYEQYF. Supplemented by reference TRBV15 and TRBJ2-7, the full variable domain reads DAMVIQNPRYQVTQFGKPVTLSCSQTLNHNVMYWYQQKSSQAPKLLFHYYDKDFNNEADTPDNFQSRRPNTSFCFLDIRSPGLGDTAMYLCATSSRTSGRNSYEQYFGPGTRLTVT.

The J gene is TRBJ2-2, the V gene TRBV6-5; maybe TRBD2 (6 bases). V dropped 3 bases and J dropped 1 base, with 9 bases sitting between them. This CDR3 comprises 15 residues. Germline-derived CDR1 and CDR2 are MNHEY and SVGAGI. CDR3 bases: TGTGCCAGCAGTTATAGGGACTGGAACACCGGGGAGCTGTTTTTT. It encodes CASSYRDWNTGELFF.

The chain's CDR3 is CASSYLYQETQYF. In nucleotides, the CDR3 is TGTGCCAGCAGTTACCTGTACCAAGAGACCCAGTACTTC. The chain has TRBV12-3 or TRBV12-4 and TRBJ2-5, with no clear D. Deletions cut 4 bases from V and 0 bases from J, with 6 bases between. The CDR3 has 13 residues.

This clonotype came up a few times. This sequence joins TRBV12-3 or TRBV12-4 and TRBJ2-2; 8 positions match TRBD2. The length of the CDR3 is 15 residues. J was trimmed by 1 base and V by 6 bases; bases with no gene match: 4. In DNA, the CDR3 is TGTGCCAGCAGCACGAGCGGGGGGAACACCGGGGAGCTGTTTTTT. This sequence encodes CASSTSGGNTGELFF.

This clonotype was counted a few times. The chain is built from TRBV7-2 and TRBJ2-2; perhaps TRBD2 as D (6 bases). The CDR3 is 15 residues long. Germline CDR1 SGHTA, CDR2 FQGNSA. V was shortened by 2 bases and J by 10 bases, with 17 bases between the two germline ends. CDR3 amino acids: CASSLLVAGYVELFF. Here the CDR3 DNA reads TGTGCCAGCAGCTTATTGGTGGCGGGATATGTGGAGCTGTTTTTT. Variable domain in full (rest from reference TRBV7-2 and TRBJ2-2): GAGVSQSPSNKVTEKGKDVELRCDPISGHTALYWYRQSLGQGLEFLIYFQGNSAPDKSGLPSDRFSAERTGGSVSTLTIQRTQQEDSAVYLCASSLLVAGYVELFFGEGSRLTVL.

J is TRBJ2-7 and V is TRBV14; TRBD1 matches 7 bases. CDR1 and CDR2 (germline): SGHDN, FVKESK. The CDR3 runs 15 residues. Trimming at V came to 0 bases and at J to 1 base, leaving 3 bases not matched to a gene. CDR3: CASSQDGTASYEQYF. The CDR3 DNA reads as TGTGCCAGCAGCCAAGACGGGACAGCGTCCTACGAGCAGTACTTC.

This rearrangement joins TRBV2 to TRBJ2-1; no clear D gene. V shed 4 bases and J shed 8 bases, with 9 bases lying between them. The CDR3 runs 12 residues. Germline V lookup: CDR1 SNHLY, CDR2 FYNNEI. For the CDR3, the DNA is TGTGCCAGCAGTGGGGCTAGTTATGAGCAGTTCTTC. Protein product: CASSGASYEQFF.

This clonotype was detected ten times or more. This chain connects TRBV21-1 to TRBJ2-7. TRBV21-1 is a pseudogene locus. This CDR3 is 11 amino acids long. The CDR3, as DNA: TGTGCCAGCAGCCTCTACTACGAGCAGTACTTC. Protein sequence: CASSLYYEQYF.

The chain carries TRBV12-3 or TRBV12-4 and TRBJ2-2; D is unclear. The CDR3 totals 12 residues. Trimming cost V 7 bases and J 1 base, with 4 bases left between them. CDR3 DNA: TGTGCCAGCAAAGAGAACACCGGGGAGCTGTTTTTT. Its protein is CASKENTGELFF.

This clonotype was seen a handful of times. The chain has TRBV11-1 and TRBJ2-1; 12 bases match TRBD2. Germline V gene sequence: CDR1 SGHAT, CDR2 FQDESV (reference sequence). The CDR3 length is 18 residues. The junction had 8 bases not matched to a gene; V was cut back by 5 bases and J by 0 bases. CDR3 loop: CASSRGLAGLDSYNEQFF. As DNA, the CDR3 is TGTGCCAGCAGCAGGGGACTAGCGGGCTTAGACTCCTACAATGAGCAGTTCTTC.